The 23 T cell receptor beta chains below were found in one sample sequenced in a study of synovial regulatory T cells in juvenile arthritis. Study-wide results and limits: Compared with other blood Treg cells, inflammation-associated Treg cells had reduced TCR diversity.

The assay was immunoSEQ multiplex PCR, and TCRdb's table has in-frame clones only and misses some. Found here are 900 to 1,000 clones; the top ten clones hold over 3%. Antigens of these TCRs are unknown. Sequences were obtained from Treg cells from blood. Subset specified: HLA-DR+ inflammation-associated blood Treg cells. The receptors here all came from a donor aged 2-35 years with juvenile idiopathic arthritis.

By frequency, this clone registers medium-sized. The chain joins TRBV5-1 to TRBJ1-1. Germline V gene sequence: CDR1 SGHRS, CDR2 YFSETQ. The CDR3 extends over 11 amino acids. This entry has no DNA. The CDR3 spells CASSLAGEAFF.

Measured by frequency, this clone is large. The rearrangement joins TRBV30 to TRBJ2-7; the TCRdb D gene call, TRBD2, has no DNA to confirm it. The germline V gene encodes CDR1 GTSNPN and CDR2 SVGIG (reference sequence). The CDR3 has 11 residues. DNA was not recorded. The CDR3 is CAWSLGHEQYF.

This clone is deemed medium-sized by its frequency. The J gene is TRBJ2-1, the V gene TRBV30; TCRdb reports TRBD2, a call that lacks DNA to check it against. This CDR3 contains 12 residues. DNA was not recorded. Looked up from germline, CDR1 is GTSNPN and CDR2 is SVGIG (reference sequence). The CDR3 sequence is CAWSVPGNEQFF.

This clone is identified as medium-sized from frequency. The chain uses TRBV5-1 and TRBJ1-1; TCRdb's assignment of TRBD1 cannot be checked, as there is no DNA. The V gene's germline CDR1 is SGHRS and CDR2 YFSETQ. The CDR3 extends over 17 amino acids. The coding DNA is unavailable. Here the CDR3 reads CASSLAYGTGVNTEAFF. Combining the CDR3 with reference TRBV5-1 and TRBJ1-1 gives the whole variable domain KAGVTQTPRYLIKTRGQQVTLSCSPISGHRSVSWYQQTPGQGLQFLFEYFSETQRNKGNFPGRFSGRQFSNSRSEMNVSTLELGDSALYLCASSLAYGTGVNTEAFFGQGTRLTVV.

According to its frequency, this clone is medium-sized. This sequence joins TRBV7-2 and TRBJ2-1; the TCRdb D gene call, TRBD2, has no DNA to confirm it. The CDR3 totals 13 residues. Only the protein is available. CDR1 and CDR2 from the germline V gene are SGHTA and FQGNSA. This CDR3 is CASSPVWRYEQFF. Combining the CDR3 with reference TRBV7-2 and TRBJ2-1 gives the whole variable domain GAGVSQSPSNKVTEKGKDVELRCDPISGHTALYWYRQSLGQGLEFLIYFQGNSAPDKSGLPSDRFSAERTGGSVSTLTIQRTQQEDSAVYLCASSPVWRYEQFFGPGTRLTVL.

Its frequency marks this clone as medium-sized. The CDR3 spells CASSQERGSYNSPLHF. This chain uses TRBV4-1 with TRBJ1-6; TCRdb reports TRBD1, a call that lacks DNA to check it against. Germline V gene data show CDR1 as MGHRA and CDR2 as YSYEKL. The CDR3 has 16 residues. DNA is not on record.

This clone is identified as medium-sized (0.01 to 0.1%) from frequency. V usage is TRBV5-6 and J usage is TRBJ1-2. CDR1 is SGHDT and CDR2 is YYEEEE in the germline V gene. The CDR3 is 13 residues long. No DNA sequence is on record. This CDR3 is CASSLGGTDGYTF.

By frequency, this clone registers medium-sized. The rearrangement links TRBV18 to TRBJ1-1; lacking DNA, the TRBD1 call made by TCRdb goes unchecked. Germline V lookup: CDR1 KGHSH, CDR2 LQKENI. The CDR3 runs to 14 residues. The record lacks a DNA sequence. The CDR3 is CASSPVSGNAEAFF. The full variable domain, its missing parts supplied by reference TRBV18 and TRBJ1-1, is NAGVMQNPRHLVRRRGQEARLRCSPMKGHSHVYWYRQLPEEGLKFMVYLQKENIIDESGMPKERFSAEFPKEGPSILRIQQVVRGDSAAYFCASSPVSGNAEAFFGQGTRLTVV.

Considering frequency, this clone is medium-sized. The CDR3 reads CASSLMVWGSLAMNTEAFF. This chain joins TRBV5-6 and TRBJ1-1. This CDR3 spans 19 amino acids. No DNA appears here. CDR1 is SGHDT, CDR2 YYEEEE, per germline.

This clone ranks as medium-sized (0.01 to 0.1%) in terms of frequency. V usage is TRBV19 and J usage is TRBJ2-1; TCRdb's D gene call, TRBD1, goes unchecked for lack of DNA. Germline loops: CDR1 LNHDA, CDR2 SQIVND (reference sequence). This CDR3 region has 15 residues. DNA for this receptor is not on file. CDR3: CASSPQDRAYNEQFF.

This clone is medium-sized by frequency. The CDR3 is CASSLTPATYEQYF. The chain employs TRBV7-6 and TRBJ2-7; with no DNA, the TCRdb D assignment of TRBD1 cannot be verified. The CDR3 runs 14 residues. No coding sequence is recorded. Germline V gene sequence: CDR1 SGHVS, CDR2 FNYEAQ.

According to its frequency, this clone is medium-sized. This chain links TRBV30 with TRBJ1-5; TCRdb gives TRBD1 as the D gene, but with no DNA this cannot be confirmed. In germline, CDR1 is GTSNPN, CDR2 SVGIG (reference sequence). This CDR3 spans 13 amino acids. The coding DNA is unavailable. The CDR3 spells CASDRGGGQPQHF.

Considering frequency, this clone is medium-sized. The rearrangement uses TRBV19 and TRBJ2-2; TCRdb gives TRBD2 as the D gene, but with no DNA this cannot be confirmed. CDR1 is LNHDA, CDR2 SQIVND, per germline (reference sequence). This CDR3 has 15 residues. The nucleotide record is missing. CDR3: CASSMIAGKAGELFF.

Judged by frequency, this clone is medium-sized (0.01 to 0.1%). CDR3 sequence reads: CASSLIGASSHEQYF. The V call is TRBV7-2, the J call TRBJ2-7; the TRBD1 assignment by TCRdb is unverifiable without DNA. The germline CDR1 and CDR2 sequences are SGHTA and FQGNSA. The CDR3 has 15 residues. Only the protein sequence is given.

Its frequency marks this clone as medium-sized. The chain is built from TRBV4-2 and TRBJ2-3. Looked up from germline, CDR1 is LGHNA and CDR2 is YNFKEQ. This CDR3 has 15 residues. The entry carries no DNA sequence. Here the CDR3 reads CASSQDSLGRGTQYF.

Considering frequency, this clone is medium-sized. V and J are TRBV5-1 and TRBJ2-2. The CDR3 spans 16 residues. No DNA accompanies this entry. Looked up from germline, CDR1 is SGHRS and CDR2 is YFSETQ. The CDR3 loop is CASSLFGDRLTGELFF. The whole variable domain, filled in from reference TRBV5-1 and TRBJ2-2, reads KAGVTQTPRYLIKTRGQQVTLSCSPISGHRSVSWYQQTPGQGLQFLFEYFSETQRNKGNFPGRFSGRQFSNSRSEMNVSTLELGDSALYLCASSLFGDRLTGELFFGEGSRLTVL.

This clone counts as medium-sized (0.01 to 0.1%) by frequency. The gene calls are TRBV9 and TRBJ2-3; TCRdb lists TRBD1, though no DNA is available to test this call. This CDR3 is 15 amino acids long. Only the protein is on record. The germline gives CDR1 SGDLS, CDR2 YYNGEE. Here the CDR3 reads CASSPVAKMADTQYF.

According to its frequency, this clone is medium-sized (0.01 to 0.1%). The chain recombines TRBV2 with TRBJ2-7; checking the TCRdb D call of TRBD2 is not possible without DNA. The CDR3 length is 14 residues. The DNA is not on file. CDR1 and CDR2 from the germline V gene are SNHLY and FYNNEI. The CDR3: CASSGLANSYEQYF.

This clone is identified as large from frequency. This chain connects TRBV5-1 to TRBJ1-5. The CDR3 has 13 residues. Only the protein is available. Per germline, CDR1 SGHRS and CDR2 YFSETQ. The CDR3 sequence is CASSLDSNQPQHF.

This clone is medium-sized by frequency. CDR3 amino acids: CASSSRGVSVGDEQYF. This chain joins TRBV5-6 and TRBJ2-7; TCRdb returns TRBD1, unconfirmable since there is no DNA. The CDR3 spans 16 residues. No DNA was logged. The germline V gene encodes CDR1 SGHDT and CDR2 YYEEEE.

Measured by frequency, this clone is medium-sized. The V call is TRBV9, the J call TRBJ2-1; TCRdb calls TRBD2, which cannot be checked without DNA. CDR3 length equals 15 residues. The protein alone is recorded here. Germline V lookup: CDR1 SGDLS, CDR2 YYNGEE. CDR3 in amino acids: CASSVEPLGGGEQFF.

Frequency places this clone as medium-sized (0.01 to 0.1%). V is TRBV10-3 and J is TRBJ2-7; TCRdb lists TRBD2, though no DNA is available to test this call. The CDR3 sequence is 17 residues long. No nucleotide data were recorded. Germline-derived CDR1 and CDR2 are ENHRY and SYGVKD. The CDR3 here is CAISESPGLAGGNEQYF.

Judged by frequency, this clone is medium-sized. The chain has TRBV5-5 and TRBJ2-7; lacking DNA, the TRBD1 call made by TCRdb goes unchecked. Germline values: CDR1 SGHKS, CDR2 YYEKEE (reference sequence). This CDR3 contains 14 residues. Only the protein is available. CDR3 loop: CASSLGDMVYEQYF.